The T cell receptor beta chain described here comes from a study of molecular identifiers for immune sequencing clone quantification. Germline values: CDR1 SGHDT, CDR2 YYEEEE. The V gene end was trimmed by 4 bases and the J gene end by 0 bases; junction bases not matched to a gene: 10. The CDR3 covers 16 residues. TCRdb re-called the PCR reads through MiXCR, storing one row per CDR3 protein. The data show 400,000 to 600,000 distinct CDR3 sequences, over 20% seen once. At least ten counts were recorded for this clonotype. J is TRBJ2-7 and V is TRBV5-6, with TRBD1 identical over 7 bases. The receptor was isolated from a human donor in good health. Some libraries in this study had Jurkat cell RNA spiked in. Specimen: naive CD8+ T cells from blood, with Jurkat cell RNA spiked in. Stated subset: FACS-sorted CD8+CD4-CCR7+CD45RA+ naive T cells. CDR3 residues: CASSISGTAHSYEQYF. The CDR3 bases are TGTGCCAGCAGCATATCCGGGACAGCCCACTCCTACGAGCAGTACTTC.